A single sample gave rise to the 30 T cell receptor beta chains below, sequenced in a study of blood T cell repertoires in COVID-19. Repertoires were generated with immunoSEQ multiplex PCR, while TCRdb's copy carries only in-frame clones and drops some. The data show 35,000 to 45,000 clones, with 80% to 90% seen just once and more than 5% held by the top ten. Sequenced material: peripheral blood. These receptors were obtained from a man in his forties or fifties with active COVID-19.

CDR3 loop: CASSLGAGFSGNTIYF. The CDR3 DNA follows: TGCGCCAGCAGCTTGGGGGCAGGCTTCTCTGGAAACACCATATATTTT. This chain uses TRBV5-1 with TRBJ1-3; the D is unclear. Trimming shortened V by 0 bases and J by 0 bases, and 10 bases separated the two germline ends. Germline V gene sequence: CDR1 SGHRS, CDR2 YFSETQ. The CDR3 loop spans 16 amino acids. The variable domain in full, with the rest retrieved from reference TRBV5-1 and TRBJ1-3, is KAGVTQTPRYLIKTRGQQVTLSCSPISGHRSVSWYQQTPGQGLQFLFEYFSETQRNKGNFPGRFSGRQFSNSRSEMNVSTLELGDSALYLCASSLGAGFSGNTIYFGEGSWLTVV.

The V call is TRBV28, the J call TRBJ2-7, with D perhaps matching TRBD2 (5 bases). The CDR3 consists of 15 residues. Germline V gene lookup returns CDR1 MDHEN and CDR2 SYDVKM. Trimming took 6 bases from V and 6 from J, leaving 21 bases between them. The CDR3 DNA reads TGTGCCAGCAGCCCCGCCGGGGTCGCTTTCCTCGAGCAGTACTTC. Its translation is CASSPAGVAFLEQYF.

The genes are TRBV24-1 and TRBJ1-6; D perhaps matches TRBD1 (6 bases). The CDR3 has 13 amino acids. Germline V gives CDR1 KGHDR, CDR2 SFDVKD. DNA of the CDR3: TGTGCGAAACAGGGCCGGGTTAATTCACCCCTCCACTTT. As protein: CAKQGRVNSPLHF.

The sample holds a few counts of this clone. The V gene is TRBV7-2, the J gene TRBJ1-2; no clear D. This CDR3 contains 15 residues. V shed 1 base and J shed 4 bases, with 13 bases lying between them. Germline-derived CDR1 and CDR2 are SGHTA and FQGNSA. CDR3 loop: CASSLGREGSYGYTF. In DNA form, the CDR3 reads TGTGCCAGCAGCTTAGGGCGGGAGGGCTCCTATGGCTACACCTTC. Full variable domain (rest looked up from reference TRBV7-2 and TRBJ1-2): GAGVSQSPSNKVTEKGKDVELRCDPISGHTALYWYRQSLGQGLEFLIYFQGNSAPDKSGLPSDRFSAERTGGSVSTLTIQRTQQEDSAVYLCASSLGREGSYGYTFGSGTRLTVV.

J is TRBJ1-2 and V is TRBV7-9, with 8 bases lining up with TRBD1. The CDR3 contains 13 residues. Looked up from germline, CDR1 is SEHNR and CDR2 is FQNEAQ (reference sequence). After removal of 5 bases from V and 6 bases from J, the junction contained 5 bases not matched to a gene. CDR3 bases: TGTGCCAGCAGCAGGACAGGGATTGATGGCTACACCTTC. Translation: CASSRTGIDGYTF.

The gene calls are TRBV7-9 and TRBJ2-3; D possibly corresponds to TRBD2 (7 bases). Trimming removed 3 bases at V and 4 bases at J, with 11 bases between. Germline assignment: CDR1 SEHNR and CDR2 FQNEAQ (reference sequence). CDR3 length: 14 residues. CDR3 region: CASSLRGRADTQYF. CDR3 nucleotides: TGTGCCAGCAGCTTGAGGGGGAGGGCAGATACGCAGTATTTT. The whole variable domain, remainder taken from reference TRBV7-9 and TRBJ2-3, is DTGVSQNPRHKITKRGQNVTFRCDPISEHNRLYWYRQTLGQGPEFLTYFQNEAQLEKSRLLSDRFSAERPKGSFSTLEIQRTEQGDSAMYLCASSLRGRADTQYFGPGTRLTVL.

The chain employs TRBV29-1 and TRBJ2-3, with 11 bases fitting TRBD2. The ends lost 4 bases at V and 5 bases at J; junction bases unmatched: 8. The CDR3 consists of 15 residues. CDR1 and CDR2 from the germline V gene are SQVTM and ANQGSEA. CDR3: CSVGVAGGPEDTQYF. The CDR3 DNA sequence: TGCAGCGTTGGGGTAGCGGGAGGGCCCGAAGATACGCAGTATTTT.

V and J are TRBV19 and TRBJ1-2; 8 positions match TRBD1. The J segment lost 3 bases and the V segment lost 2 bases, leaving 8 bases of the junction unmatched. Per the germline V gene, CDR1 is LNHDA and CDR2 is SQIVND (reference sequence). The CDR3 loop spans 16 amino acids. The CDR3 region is CASSIFGEDRDYGYTF. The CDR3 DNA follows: TGTGCCAGTAGTATATTTGGAGAGGACAGGGACTATGGCTACACCTTC.

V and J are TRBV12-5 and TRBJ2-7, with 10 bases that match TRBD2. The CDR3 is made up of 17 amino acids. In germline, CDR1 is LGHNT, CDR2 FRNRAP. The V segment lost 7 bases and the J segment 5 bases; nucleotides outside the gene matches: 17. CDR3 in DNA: TGTGCTAGTGTTCCGGGTTTCTTAGCGGGAGGCCCCAACGAGCAGTACTTC. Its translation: CASVPGFLAGGPNEQYF.

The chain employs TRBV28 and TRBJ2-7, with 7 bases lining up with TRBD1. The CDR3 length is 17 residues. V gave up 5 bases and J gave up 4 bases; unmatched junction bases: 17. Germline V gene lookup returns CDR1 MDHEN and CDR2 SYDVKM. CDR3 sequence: CASSLNRGRLGVYEQYF. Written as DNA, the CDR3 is TGTGCCAGCAGTCTAAACAGGGGTAGGCTAGGGGTTTACGAGCAGTACTTC.

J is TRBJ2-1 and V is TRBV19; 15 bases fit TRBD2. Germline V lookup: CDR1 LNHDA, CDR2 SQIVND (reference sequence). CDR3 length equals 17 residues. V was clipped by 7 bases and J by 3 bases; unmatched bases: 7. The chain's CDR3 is CASTRTSGRAFYNEQFF. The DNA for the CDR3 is TGTGCCAGTACCCGGACTAGCGGGAGGGCCTTCTACAATGAGCAGTTCTTC.

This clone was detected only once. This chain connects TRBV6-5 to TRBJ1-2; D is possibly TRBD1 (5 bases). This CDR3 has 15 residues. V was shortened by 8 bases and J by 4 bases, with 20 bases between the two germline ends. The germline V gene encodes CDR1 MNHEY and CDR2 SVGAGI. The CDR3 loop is CASRDGTLWGYGYTF. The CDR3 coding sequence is TGTGCCAGCCGGGACGGGACTCTTTGGGGCTATGGCTACACCTTC.

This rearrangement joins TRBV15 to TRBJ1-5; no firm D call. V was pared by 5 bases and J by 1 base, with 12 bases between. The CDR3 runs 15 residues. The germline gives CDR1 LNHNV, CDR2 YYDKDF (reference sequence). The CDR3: CATSAAAISNQPQHF. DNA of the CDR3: TGTGCCACCAGCGCGGCGGCGATAAGCAATCAGCCCCAGCATTTT.

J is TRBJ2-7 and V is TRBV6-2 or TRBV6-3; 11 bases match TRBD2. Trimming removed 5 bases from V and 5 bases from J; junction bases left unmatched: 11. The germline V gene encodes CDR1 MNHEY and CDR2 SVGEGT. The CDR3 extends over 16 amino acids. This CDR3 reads CASSQSNSGRDHEQYF. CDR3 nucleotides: TGTGCCAGCAGTCAATCTAATAGCGGGAGGGACCACGAGCAGTACTTC.

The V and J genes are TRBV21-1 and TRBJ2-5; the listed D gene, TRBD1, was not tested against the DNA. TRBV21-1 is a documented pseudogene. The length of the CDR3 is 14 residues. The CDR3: CASTPGQGEETQYF. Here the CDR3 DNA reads TGTGCCAGCACTCCGGGACAGGGGGAAGAGACCCAGTACTTC.

In DNA form, the CDR3 reads TGTGCCAGTAGTATTGGGACAGTAGGAAAGACCCAGCATTTT. Its protein product is CASSIGTVGKTQHF. V is TRBV19 and J is TRBJ1-5; 7 bases are a match to TRBD1. Looked up from germline, CDR1 is LNHDA and CDR2 is SQIVND (reference sequence). The CDR3 is made up of 14 amino acids. V trimming: 3 bases; J trimming: 11 bases; junction bases outside the gene matches: 10.

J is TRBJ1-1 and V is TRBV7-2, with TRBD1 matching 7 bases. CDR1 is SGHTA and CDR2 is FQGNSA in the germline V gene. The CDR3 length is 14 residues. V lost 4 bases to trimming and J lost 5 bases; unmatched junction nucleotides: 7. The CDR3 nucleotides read TGTGCCAGCAGCTCGACAGGGTCGGGGACTGAAGCTTTCTTT. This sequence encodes CASSSTGSGTEAFF.

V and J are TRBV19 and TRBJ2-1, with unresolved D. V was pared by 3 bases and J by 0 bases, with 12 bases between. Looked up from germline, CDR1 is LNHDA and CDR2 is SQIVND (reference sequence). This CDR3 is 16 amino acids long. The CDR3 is CASSMRPRSSYNEQFF. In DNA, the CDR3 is TGTGCCAGTAGTATGCGACCTAGGAGCTCCTACAATGAGCAGTTCTTC.

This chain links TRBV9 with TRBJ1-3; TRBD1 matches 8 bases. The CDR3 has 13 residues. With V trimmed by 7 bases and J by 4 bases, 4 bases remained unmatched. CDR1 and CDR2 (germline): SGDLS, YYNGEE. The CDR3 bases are TGTGCCAGCCAGGACAGGGTCGGAAACACCATATATTTT. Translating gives CASQDRVGNTIYF.

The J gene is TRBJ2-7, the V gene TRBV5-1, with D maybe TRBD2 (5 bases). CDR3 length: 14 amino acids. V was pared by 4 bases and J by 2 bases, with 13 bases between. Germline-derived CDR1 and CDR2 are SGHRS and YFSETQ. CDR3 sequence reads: CASSPVPGTYEQYF. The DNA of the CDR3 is TGCGCCAGCAGCCCCGTTCCGGGGACCTACGAGCAGTACTTC.

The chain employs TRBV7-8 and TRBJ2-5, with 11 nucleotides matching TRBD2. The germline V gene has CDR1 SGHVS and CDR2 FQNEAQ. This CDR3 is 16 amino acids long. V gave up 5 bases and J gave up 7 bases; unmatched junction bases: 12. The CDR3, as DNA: TGTGCCAGCAGCCCCAGAGGACTAGCGGGCCGGGGGACCCAGTACTTC. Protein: CASSPRGLAGRGTQYF.

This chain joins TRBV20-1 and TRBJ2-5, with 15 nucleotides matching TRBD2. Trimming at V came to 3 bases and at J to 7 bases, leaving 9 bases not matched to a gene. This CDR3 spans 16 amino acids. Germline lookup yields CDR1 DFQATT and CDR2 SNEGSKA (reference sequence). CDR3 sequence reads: CSASDWTSGRGGTQYF. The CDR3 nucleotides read TGCAGTGCTAGTGATTGGACTAGCGGGAGGGGGGGGACCCAGTACTTC.

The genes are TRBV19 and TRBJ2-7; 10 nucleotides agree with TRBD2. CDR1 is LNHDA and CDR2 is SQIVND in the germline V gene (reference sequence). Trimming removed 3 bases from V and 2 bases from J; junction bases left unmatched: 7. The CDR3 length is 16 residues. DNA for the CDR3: TGTGCCAGTAGTATCCAACTAGCGGGATTTACCTACGAGCAGTACTTC. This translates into CASSIQLAGFTYEQYF.

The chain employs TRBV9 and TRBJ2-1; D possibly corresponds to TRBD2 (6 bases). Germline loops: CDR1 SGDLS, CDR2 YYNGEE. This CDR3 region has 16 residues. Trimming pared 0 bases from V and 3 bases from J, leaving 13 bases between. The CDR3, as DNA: TGTGCCAGCAGCGTAGTCGAGGGAGGACTCTACAATGAGCAGTTCTTC. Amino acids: CASSVVEGGLYNEQFF.

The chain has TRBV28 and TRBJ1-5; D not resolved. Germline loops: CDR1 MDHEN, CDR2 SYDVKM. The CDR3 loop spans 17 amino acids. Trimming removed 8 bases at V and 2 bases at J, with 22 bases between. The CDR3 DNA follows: TGTGCCAGCGGAGAAGGGAGAACCTCGAAAGGCAATCAGCCCCAGCATTTT. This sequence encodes CASGEGRTSKGNQPQHF.

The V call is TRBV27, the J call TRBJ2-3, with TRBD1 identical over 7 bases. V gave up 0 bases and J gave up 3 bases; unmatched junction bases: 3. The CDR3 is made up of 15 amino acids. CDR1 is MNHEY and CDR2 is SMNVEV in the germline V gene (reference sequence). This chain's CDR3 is CASSLSRDRTDTQYF. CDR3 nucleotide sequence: TGTGCCAGCAGTTTATCTAGGGACAGAACAGATACGCAGTATTTT.

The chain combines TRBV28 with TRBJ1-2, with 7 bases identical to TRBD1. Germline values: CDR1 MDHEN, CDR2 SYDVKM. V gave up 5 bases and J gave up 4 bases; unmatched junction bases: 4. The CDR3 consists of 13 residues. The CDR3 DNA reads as TGTGCCAGCAGTGCCCACAGGGGCTATGGCTACACCTTC. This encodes CASSAHRGYGYTF.

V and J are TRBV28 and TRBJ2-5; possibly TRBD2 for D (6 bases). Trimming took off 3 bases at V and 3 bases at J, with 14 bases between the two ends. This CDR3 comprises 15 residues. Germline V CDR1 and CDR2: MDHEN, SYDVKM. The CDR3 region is CASSLSRREKETQYF. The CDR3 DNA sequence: TGTGCCAGCAGTTTGTCGCGCCGGGAGAAAGAGACCCAGTACTTC.

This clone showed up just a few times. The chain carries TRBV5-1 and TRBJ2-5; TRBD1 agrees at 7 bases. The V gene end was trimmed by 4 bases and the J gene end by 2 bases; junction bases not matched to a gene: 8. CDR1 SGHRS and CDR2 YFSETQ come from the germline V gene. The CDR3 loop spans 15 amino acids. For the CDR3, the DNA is TGCGCCAGCAGCCCCGACAGGGTAGGTCAAGAGACCCAGTACTTC. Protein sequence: CASSPDRVGQETQYF. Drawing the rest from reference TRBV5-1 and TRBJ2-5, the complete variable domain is KAGVTQTPRYLIKTRGQQVTLSCSPISGHRSVSWYQQTPGQGLQFLFEYFSETQRNKGNFPGRFSGRQFSNSRSEMNVSTLELGDSALYLCASSPDRVGQETQYFGPGTRLLVL.

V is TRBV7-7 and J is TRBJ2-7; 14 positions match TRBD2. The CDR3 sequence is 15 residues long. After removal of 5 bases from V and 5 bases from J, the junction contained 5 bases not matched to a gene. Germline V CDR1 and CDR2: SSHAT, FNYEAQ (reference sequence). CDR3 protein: CASSPGTSGSDEQYF. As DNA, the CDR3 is TGTGCCAGCAGCCCCGGGACTAGCGGGAGCGACGAGCAGTACTTC.